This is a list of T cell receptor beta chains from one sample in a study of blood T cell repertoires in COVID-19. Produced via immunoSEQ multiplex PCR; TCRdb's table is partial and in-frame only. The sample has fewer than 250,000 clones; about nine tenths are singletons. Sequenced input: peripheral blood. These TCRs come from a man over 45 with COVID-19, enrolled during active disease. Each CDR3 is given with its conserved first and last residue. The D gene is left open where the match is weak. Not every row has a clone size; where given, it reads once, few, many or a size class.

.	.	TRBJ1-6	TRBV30	TGTGCCTGGGGACAGAGTAATAATTCACCCCTCCACTTT	CAWGQSNNSPLHF
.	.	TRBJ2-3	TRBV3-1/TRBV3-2	TGTGCCAGCAGCCCCCGGGGGTCAGATACGCAGTATTTT	CASSPRGSDTQYF
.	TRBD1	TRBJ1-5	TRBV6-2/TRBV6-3	TGTGCCAGCAGTTACCCAGGACAGGGTATTTCGAGCAATCAGCCCCAGCATTTT	CASSYPGQGISSNQPQHF
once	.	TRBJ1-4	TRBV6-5	TGTGCCAGCAGTACTTCTGGGGCGGATGAAAAACTGTTTTTT	CASSTSGADEKLFF
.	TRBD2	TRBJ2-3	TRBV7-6	TGTGCCAGCAGCTTAGGCACTAGCGGGGGGACTAGCACAGATACGCAGTATTTT	CASSLGTSGGTSTDTQYF
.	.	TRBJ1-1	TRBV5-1	TGCGCCAGCAGCCTACAGGGTGGGGTCCCTGAAGCTTTCTTT	CASSLQGGVPEAFF
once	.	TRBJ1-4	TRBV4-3	TGCGCCAGCAGCCAAGACCGGGTGTCTAATGAAAAACTGTTTTTT	CASSQDRVSNEKLFF
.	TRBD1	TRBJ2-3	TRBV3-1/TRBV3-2	TGTGCCAGCGGACAGGGGGCGCAGGCAGATACGCAGTATTTT	CASGQGAQADTQYF
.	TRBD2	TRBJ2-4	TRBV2	TGTGCCAGCAGTGAGGGACTAGCGGGTAAAAACATTCAGTACTTC	CASSEGLAGKNIQYF
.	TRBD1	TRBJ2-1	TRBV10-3	TGTGCCATCAGTAGGACAGGGGAGACGAACAATGAGCAGTTCTTC	CAISRTGETNNEQFF
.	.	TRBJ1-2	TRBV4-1	TGCGCCAGCAGCCAAGGGCAGGGGAATGGCTACACCTTC	CASSQGQGNGYTF
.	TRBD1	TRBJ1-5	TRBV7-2	TGTGCCAGCAGCCCGGACAGGGGGCAGACTCAGCCCCAGCATTTT	CASSPDRGQTQPQHF
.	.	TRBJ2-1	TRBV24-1	TGTGCCACCAGTGATTTCAAGTCAGGGGACCGCGGCGAGCAGTTCTTC	CATSDFKSGDRGEQFF
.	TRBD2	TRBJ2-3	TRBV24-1	TGTGCCACCGGACTAGCGGGGAGCACAGATACGCAGTATTTT	CATGLAGSTDTQYF
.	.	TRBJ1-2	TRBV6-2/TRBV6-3	TGTGCCAGCAGCTCTTCAGGGTACTATGGCTGCACCTTC	CASSSSGYYGCTF
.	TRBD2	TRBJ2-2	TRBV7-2	TGTGCCAGCAGCCCCCAGCGGGGCGACACCGGGGAGCTGTTTTTT	CASSPQRGDTGELFF
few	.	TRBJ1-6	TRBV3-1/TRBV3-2	TGTGCCAGCAGCACCACCGAGGGTTCACCCCTCCACTTT	CASSTTEGSPLHF
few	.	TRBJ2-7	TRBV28	TGTGCCAGCAGTTTAGGGACACTGACCTACGAGCAGTACTTC	CASSLGTLTYEQYF
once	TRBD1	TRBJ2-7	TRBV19	TGTGCCAGTAACACCGGGACAGGGCCCTACGAGCAGTACTTC	CASNTGTGPYEQYF
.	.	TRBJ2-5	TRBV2	TGTGCCAGCAGCGTCTCAGTGTACCAAGAGACCCAGTACTTC	CASSVSVYQETQYF
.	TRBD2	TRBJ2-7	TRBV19	TGTGCCAGTCTGGGGATAGCGGGAGTAGGCGAGCAGTACTTC	CASLGIAGVGEQYF
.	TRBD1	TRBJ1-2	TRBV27	TGTGCCAGCAGGCAGGGACAGGGGCGCTATGGCTACACCTTC	CASRQGQGRYGYTF
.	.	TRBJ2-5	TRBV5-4	TGTGCCAGCAGCTTGGCCGTACAGCCAGCCCGCCCCGGGACCCAGTACTTC	CASSLAVQPARPGTQYF
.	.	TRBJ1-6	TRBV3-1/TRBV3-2	TGTGCCAGCAGCCTAGCGTCAGGGGATATTTCACCCCTCCACTTT	CASSLASGDISPLHF
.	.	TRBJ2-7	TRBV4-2	TGTGCCAGCAGCCACGACGGGGGGCAGGGTTCCTACGAGCAGTACTTC	CASSHDGGQGSYEQYF
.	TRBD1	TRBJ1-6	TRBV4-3	TGCGCCAGCAGCCAAGGGCAGGGGGGTCCTTATAATTCACCCCTCCACTTT	CASSQGQGGPYNSPLHF
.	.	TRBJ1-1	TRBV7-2	TGTGCCAGCAGCTTATCGGAGGCCCACACTGAAGCTTTCTTT	CASSLSEAHTEAFF
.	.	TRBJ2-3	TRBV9	TGTGCCAGCAGCGTAGTAGTAAGCGGTGGTCCAGATACGCAGTATTTT	CASSVVVSGGPDTQYF
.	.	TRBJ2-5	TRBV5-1	TGCGCCAGCAGCTTGGCGAGCAGGGGGGAAGAGACCCAGTACTTC	CASSLASRGEETQYF
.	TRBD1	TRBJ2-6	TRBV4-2	TGTGCCAGCAGCCCGCGGACAGGGGGCGCTGGGGCCAACGTCCTGACTTTC	CASSPRTGGAGANVLTF
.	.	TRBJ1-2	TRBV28	TGTGCCAGCAGTTACAGCGGCGGAGGGCTGGGCTACACCTTC	CASSYSGGGLGYTF
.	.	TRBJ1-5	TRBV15	TGTGCCACCAGCAGAGCTCTTGCCAGGCCTAATCAGCCCCAGCATTTT	CATSRALARPNQPQHF
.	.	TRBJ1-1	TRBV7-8	TGTGCCAGCAGCTTCCCGATGGCGGGGGCCGGGGCTTTCTTT	CASSFPMAGAGAFF
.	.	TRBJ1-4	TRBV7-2	TGTGCCAGCAGCTTAGGACAGACTAATGAAAAACTGTTTTTT	CASSLGQTNEKLFF
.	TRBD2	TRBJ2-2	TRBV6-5	TGTGCCAGCAGGGGACTAGCGGGTCCCGGGGAGCTGTTTTTT	CASRGLAGPGELFF
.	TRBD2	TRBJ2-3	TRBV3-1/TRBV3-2	TGTGCCAGCAGCCAAGATTTAGCGGGGGCCACAGATACGCAGTATTTT	CASSQDLAGATDTQYF
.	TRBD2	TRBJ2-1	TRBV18	TGTGCCAGCTCCCCCGCTAGCGGGGACAATGAGCAGTTCTTC	CASSPASGDNEQFF
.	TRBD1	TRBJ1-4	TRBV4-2	TGTGCCAGCAGCCGAGAAGTCGGGACAGCTAATGAAAAACTGTTTTTT	CASSREVGTANEKLFF
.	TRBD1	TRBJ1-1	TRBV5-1	TGCGCCAGCAGCGGGACAGGTATGAACACTGAAGCTTTCTTT	CASSGTGMNTEAFF
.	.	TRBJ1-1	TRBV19	TGTGCCAGTAGTATAGTGGACACCCCGCCGACTGAAGCTTTCTTT	CASSIVDTPPTEAFF
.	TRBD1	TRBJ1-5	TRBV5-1	TGCGCCAGCAGCTTGGGACAGGGTGGTCAGCCCCAGCATTTT	CASSLGQGGQPQHF
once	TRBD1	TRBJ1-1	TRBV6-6	TGTGCCAGCAGTGGACAGGGGTACACTGAAGCTTTCTTT	CASSGQGYTEAFF
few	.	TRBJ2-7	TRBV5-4	TGTGCCAGCAGCCCCGGGACACTAAGCTCCTACGAGCAGTACTTC	CASSPGTLSSYEQYF
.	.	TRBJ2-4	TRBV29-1	TGCAGCGTTGATTGGGCAAACATTCAGTACTTC	CSVDWANIQYF
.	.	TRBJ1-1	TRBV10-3	TGTGCCATCAGTGATCCGCGGGACACTGAAGCTTTCTTT	CAISDPRDTEAFF
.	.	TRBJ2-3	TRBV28	TGTGTCAGCAGTGAGGTGTATACGCAGTATTTT	CVSSEVYTQYF
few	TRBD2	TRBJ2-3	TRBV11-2	TGTGCCAGCAGCTTAGACCCTGGAGCGGGAGTAGTCGGGGATACGCAGTATTTT	CASSLDPGAGVVGDTQYF
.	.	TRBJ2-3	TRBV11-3	TGTGCCAGCAGCTTATCCGGGAGAGAAGATACGCAGTATTTT	CASSLSGREDTQYF
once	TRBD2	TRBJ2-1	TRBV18	TGTGCCAGCTCACCATGGCTAGCGGGGGCGAGCTCCTACAATGAGCAGTTCTTC	CASSPWLAGASSYNEQFF
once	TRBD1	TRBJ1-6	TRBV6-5	TGTGCCAGCGGGAGACAGGGGGATAATTCACCCCTCCACTTT	CASGRQGDNSPLHF
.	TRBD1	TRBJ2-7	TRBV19	TGTGCCAGTAGTATCGGACAGGGGAAGTACTTC	CASSIGQGKYF
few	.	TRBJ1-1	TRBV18	TGTGCCAGCTCTCCGCGGGGGGGGAACACTGAAGCTTTCTTT	CASSPRGGNTEAFF
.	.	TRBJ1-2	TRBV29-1	TGCAGCGTTGCACAGGCCGTCGACGGCTACACCTTC	CSVAQAVDGYTF
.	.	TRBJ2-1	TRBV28	TGTGCCAGCAGTCTCCTGCGGGGCTACAATGAGCAGTTCTTC	CASSLLRGYNEQFF
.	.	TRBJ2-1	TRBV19	TGTGCCAGTAGTTCCCGGGCGGGGACGCTGGATGAGCAGTTCTTC	CASSSRAGTLDEQFF